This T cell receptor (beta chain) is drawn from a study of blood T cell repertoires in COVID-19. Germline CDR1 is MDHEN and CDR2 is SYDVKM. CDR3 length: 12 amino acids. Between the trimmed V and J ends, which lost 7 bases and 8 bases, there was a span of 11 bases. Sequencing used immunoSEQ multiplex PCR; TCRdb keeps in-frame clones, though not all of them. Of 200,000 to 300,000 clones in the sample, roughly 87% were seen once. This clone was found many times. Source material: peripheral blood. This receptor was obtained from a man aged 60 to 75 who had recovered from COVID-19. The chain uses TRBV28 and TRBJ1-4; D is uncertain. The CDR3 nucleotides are TGTGCCAGCACCGACTCGGGGGAAAAACTGTTTTTT. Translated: CASTDSGEKLFF.